The 8 T cell receptor beta chains below were found in one sample sequenced in a study of CD8+CD57+ T cells in acquired aplastic anemia. It was patients with CD8+CD57+ cell expansion by flow cytometry who were chosen for sequencing. Profiling of TCR beta VDJ combinations and CDR3 sequences used genomic DNA as template. TCRdb reanalysed the reads using MiXCR and keeps one entry per CDR3 protein. This sample carries hundreds of thousands of distinct CDR3 sequences, around 30% of them seen once, and the ten largest clones take 0.82%. The sample comprised sorted CD4+, CD8+, or CD8+CD57+ T cells (not recorded which) from PBMCs. The receptor set was obtained from a human donor with aplastic anemia.

This clonotype came up many times. The V and J genes are TRBV6-1 and TRBJ1-2, with TRBD1 matching 8 bases. The germline gives CDR1 MNHNS, CDR2 SASEGT. The CDR3 sequence is 13 residues long. The V and J ends lost 7 bases and 2 bases, in that order; junction bases with no gene match: 3. The CDR3 nucleotides are TGTGCCAGCACCCGGGACAGGAACTATGGCTACACCTTC. Translation: CASTRDRNYGYTF.

This clonotype was observed a few times. V usage is TRBV20-1 and J usage is TRBJ2-5, with TRBD2 identical over 8 bases. The length of the CDR3 is 16 residues. Trimming removed 0 bases from V and 2 bases from J; junction bases left unmatched: 8. The germline V gene encodes CDR1 DFQATT and CDR2 SNEGSKA (reference sequence). Here the CDR3 reads CSARDRMAGGQETQYF. The CDR3 DNA is TGCAGTGCTAGAGATAGGATGGCGGGGGGACAAGAGACCCAGTACTTC.

This clonotype was observed many times. The CDR3 is CASSEFVSGTDTQYF. Here the CDR3 DNA reads TGTGCCAGCAGTGAATTTGTTAGCGGCACAGATACGCAGTATTTT. The rearrangement joins TRBV25-1 to TRBJ2-3; tentative D call: TRBD2 (5 bases). The CDR3 runs to 15 residues. V was pared by 1 base and J by 1 base, with 9 bases between. Per the germline V gene, CDR1 is MGHDK and CDR2 is SYGVNS.

This clonotype was seen at least ten times. The chain carries TRBV9 and TRBJ2-2, with TRBD2 identical over 10 bases. V gave up 7 bases and J gave up 4 bases; unmatched junction bases: 1. Germline V gene data show CDR1 as SGDLS and CDR2 as YYNGEE. The CDR3 has 13 residues. The CDR3 is CASGLAATGELFF. The CDR3 DNA sequence: TGTGCCAGCGGACTAGCGGCCACCGGGGAGCTGTTTTTT.

The gene calls are TRBV20-1 and TRBJ2-1; 10 bases are a match to TRBD2. Germline V gene lookup returns CDR1 DFQATT and CDR2 SNEGSKA (reference sequence). V dropped 5 bases and J dropped 7; count of bases not matched to a gene: 5. The length of the CDR3 is 13 residues. CDR3 protein: CSAPPGLANEQFF. Here the CDR3 DNA reads TGCAGTGCTCCTCCGGGACTAGCGAATGAGCAGTTCTTC.

This chain uses TRBV10-2 with TRBJ2-7; the match to TRBD2 covers 13 bases. This CDR3 is 16 amino acids long. Germline CDR1 is WSHSY and CDR2 is SAAADI. Losses at the gene ends were 6 bases for V and 2 bases for J; bases not matched to a gene: 7. CDR3 loop: CASSPWTSGRTYEQYF. In DNA, the CDR3 is TGCGCCAGCAGCCCATGGACTAGCGGGAGAACCTACGAGCAGTACTTC.

With regard to this clonotype: A much larger clonotype is one base distant, so this may be a read error. J is TRBJ2-6 and V is TRBV24-1, with D possibly being TRBD1 or TRBD2 (5 bases each). CDR3 size: 18 residues. The V gene's germline CDR1 is KGHDR and CDR2 SFDVKD. CDR3 in amino acids: CTTSDSGRTISGANVLTF. DNA of the CDR3: TGTACCACCAGTGATTCGGGACGGACCATCTCTGGGGCCAACGTCCTGACTTTC.

This clonotype was found many times. The chain combines TRBV29-1 with TRBJ1-1; D not resolved. Germline values: CDR1 SQVTM, CDR2 ANQGSEA. This CDR3 contains 13 residues. Trimming shortened V by 4 bases and J by 0 bases, and 9 bases separated the two germline ends. CDR3 region: CSVGRLLNTEAFF. CDR3 coding DNA: TGCAGCGTTGGTAGACTTTTGAACACTGAAGCTTTCTTT. The whole variable domain, filled in from reference TRBV29-1 and TRBJ1-1, reads SAVISQKPSRDICQRGTSLTIQCQVDSQVTMMFWYRQQPGQSLTLIATANQGSEATYESGFVIDKFPISRPNLTFSTLTVSNMSPEDSSIYLCSVGRLLNTEAFFGQGTRLTVV.